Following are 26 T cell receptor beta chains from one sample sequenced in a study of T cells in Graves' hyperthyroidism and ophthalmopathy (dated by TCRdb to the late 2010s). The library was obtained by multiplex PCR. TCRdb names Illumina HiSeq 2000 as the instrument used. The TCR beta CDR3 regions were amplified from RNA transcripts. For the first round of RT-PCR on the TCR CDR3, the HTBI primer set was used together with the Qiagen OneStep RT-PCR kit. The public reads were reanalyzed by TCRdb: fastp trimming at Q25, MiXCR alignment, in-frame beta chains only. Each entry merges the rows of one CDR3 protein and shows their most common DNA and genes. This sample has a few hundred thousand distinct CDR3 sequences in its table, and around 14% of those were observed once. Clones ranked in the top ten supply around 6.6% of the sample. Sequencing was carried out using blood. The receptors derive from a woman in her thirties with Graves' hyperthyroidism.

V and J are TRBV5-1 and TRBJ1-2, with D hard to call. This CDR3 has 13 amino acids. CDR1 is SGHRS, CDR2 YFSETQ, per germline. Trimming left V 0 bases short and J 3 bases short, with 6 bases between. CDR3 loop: CASSLDSYYGYTF. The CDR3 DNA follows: TGCGCCAGCAGCTTGGACAGCTACTATGGCTACACCTTC.

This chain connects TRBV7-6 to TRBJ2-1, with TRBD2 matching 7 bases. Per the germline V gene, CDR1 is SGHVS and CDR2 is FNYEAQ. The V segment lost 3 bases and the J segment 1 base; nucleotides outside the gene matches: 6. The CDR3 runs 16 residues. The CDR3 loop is CASSFNIAGSYNEQFF. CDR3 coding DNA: TGTGCCAGCAGCTTCAATATAGCGGGTTCCTACAATGAGCAGTTCTTC.

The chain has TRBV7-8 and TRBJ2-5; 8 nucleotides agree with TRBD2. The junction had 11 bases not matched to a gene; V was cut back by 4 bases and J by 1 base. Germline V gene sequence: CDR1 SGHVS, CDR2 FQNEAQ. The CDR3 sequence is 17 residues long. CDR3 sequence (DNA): TGTGCCAGCAGCTCGTCCCTAGCGGGCCGGACCCAAGAGACCCAGTACTTC. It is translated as CASSSSLAGRTQETQYF.

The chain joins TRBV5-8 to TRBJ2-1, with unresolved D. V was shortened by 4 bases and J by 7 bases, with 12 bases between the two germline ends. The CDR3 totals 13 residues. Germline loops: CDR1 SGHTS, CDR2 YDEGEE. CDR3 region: CASSRLDGNEQFF. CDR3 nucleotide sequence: TGTGCCAGCAGCCGACTGGACGGGAATGAGCAGTTCTTC.

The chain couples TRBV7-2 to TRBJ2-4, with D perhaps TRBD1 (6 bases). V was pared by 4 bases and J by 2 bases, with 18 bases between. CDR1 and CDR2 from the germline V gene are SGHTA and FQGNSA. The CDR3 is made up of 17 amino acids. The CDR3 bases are TGTGCCAGCAGCTCGACGGCCGGGACAAAGACCAAAAACATTCAGTACTTC. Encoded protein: CASSSTAGTKTKNIQYF.

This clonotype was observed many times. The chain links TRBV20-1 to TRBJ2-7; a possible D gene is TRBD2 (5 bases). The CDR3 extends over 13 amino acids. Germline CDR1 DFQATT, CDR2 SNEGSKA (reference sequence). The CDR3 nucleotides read TGCAGCGGCCGGGCGGGCGCAAAGCACGAGCAGTACTTC. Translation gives CSGRAGAKHEQYF.

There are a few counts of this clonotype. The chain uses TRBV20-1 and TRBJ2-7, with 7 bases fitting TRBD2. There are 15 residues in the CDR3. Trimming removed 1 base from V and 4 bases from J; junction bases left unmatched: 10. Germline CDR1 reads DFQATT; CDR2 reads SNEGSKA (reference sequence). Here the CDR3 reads CSARVRGLGRYEQYF. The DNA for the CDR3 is TGCAGTGCTAGAGTCCGCGGACTAGGTCGGTACGAGCAGTACTTC.

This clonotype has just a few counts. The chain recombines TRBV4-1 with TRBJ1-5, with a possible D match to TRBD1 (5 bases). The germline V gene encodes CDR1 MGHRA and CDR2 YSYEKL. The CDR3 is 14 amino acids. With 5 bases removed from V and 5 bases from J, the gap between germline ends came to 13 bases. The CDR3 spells CASSFRDGHQPQHF. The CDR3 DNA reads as TGCGCCAGCAGCTTCCGGGACGGACATCAGCCCCAGCATTTT.

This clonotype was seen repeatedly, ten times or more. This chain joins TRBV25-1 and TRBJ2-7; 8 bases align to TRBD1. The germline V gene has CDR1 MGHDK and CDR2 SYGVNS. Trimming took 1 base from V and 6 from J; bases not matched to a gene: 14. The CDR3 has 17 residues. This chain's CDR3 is CASSESSRDRWLGEQYF. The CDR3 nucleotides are TGTGCCAGCAGTGAATCTTCCCGGGACAGGTGGTTGGGCGAGCAGTACTTC.

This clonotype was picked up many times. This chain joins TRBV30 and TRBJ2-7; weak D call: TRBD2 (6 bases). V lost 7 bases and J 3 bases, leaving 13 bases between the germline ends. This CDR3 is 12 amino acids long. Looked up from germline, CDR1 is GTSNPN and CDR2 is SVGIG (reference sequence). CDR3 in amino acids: CALVGGDYEQYF. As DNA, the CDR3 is TGTGCCTTGGTTGGAGGGGACTACGAGCAGTACTTC.

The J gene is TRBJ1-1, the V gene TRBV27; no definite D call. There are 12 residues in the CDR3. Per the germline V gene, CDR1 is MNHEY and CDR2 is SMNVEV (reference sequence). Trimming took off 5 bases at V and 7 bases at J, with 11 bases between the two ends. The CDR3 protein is CASSGMRNEAFF. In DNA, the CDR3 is TGTGCCAGCAGTGGTATGCGGAATGAAGCTTTCTTT.

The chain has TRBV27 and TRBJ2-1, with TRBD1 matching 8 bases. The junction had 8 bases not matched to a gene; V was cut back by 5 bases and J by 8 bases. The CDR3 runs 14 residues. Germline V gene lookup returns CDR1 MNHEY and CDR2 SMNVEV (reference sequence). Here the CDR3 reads CASSKRQGIDEQFF. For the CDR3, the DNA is TGTGCCAGCAGTAAAAGACAGGGGATCGATGAGCAGTTCTTC.

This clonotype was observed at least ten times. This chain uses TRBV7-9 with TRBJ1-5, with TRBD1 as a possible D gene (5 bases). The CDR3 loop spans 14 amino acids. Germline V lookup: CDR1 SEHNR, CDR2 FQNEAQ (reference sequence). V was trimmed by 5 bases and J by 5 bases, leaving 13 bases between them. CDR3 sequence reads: CASSQVGGDQPQHF. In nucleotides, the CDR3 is TGTGCCAGCAGCCAAGTGGGGGGGGATCAGCCCCAGCATTTT.

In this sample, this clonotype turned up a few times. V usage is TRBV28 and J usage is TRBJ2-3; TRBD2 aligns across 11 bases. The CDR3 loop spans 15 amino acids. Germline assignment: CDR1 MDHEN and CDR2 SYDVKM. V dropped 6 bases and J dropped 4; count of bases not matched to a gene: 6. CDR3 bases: TGTGCCAGCAGACCGACTAGCGGGGCCGCAGATACGCAGTATTTT. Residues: CASRPTSGAADTQYF.

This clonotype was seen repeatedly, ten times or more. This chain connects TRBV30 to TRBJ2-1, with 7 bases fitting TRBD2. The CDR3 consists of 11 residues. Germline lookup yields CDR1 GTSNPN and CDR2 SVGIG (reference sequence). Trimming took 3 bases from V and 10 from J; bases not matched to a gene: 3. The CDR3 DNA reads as TGTGCCTGGAGCCTGGGACTAGAGCAGTTCTTC. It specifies CAWSLGLEQFF.

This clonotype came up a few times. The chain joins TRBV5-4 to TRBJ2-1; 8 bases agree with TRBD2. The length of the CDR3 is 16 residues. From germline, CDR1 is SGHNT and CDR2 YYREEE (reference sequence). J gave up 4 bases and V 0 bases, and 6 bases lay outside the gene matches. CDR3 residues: CASSLEAGAPYNEQFF. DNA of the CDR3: TGTGCCAGCAGCTTGGAAGCGGGAGCCCCTTACAATGAGCAGTTCTTC.

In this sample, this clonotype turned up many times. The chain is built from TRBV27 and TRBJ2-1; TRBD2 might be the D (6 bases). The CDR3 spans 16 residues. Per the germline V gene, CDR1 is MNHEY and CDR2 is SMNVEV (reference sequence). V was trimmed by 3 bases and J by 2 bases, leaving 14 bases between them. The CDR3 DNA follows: TGTGCCAGCAGTTTTAGAAAAGGAGGGGCCTACAATGAGCAGTTCTTC. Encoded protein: CASSFRKGGAYNEQFF.

CDR3 DNA sequence: TGTGCCATCAGTAACAGAGACTGGGCTGAAGCTTTCTTT. This sequence encodes CAISNRDWAEAFF. The V call is TRBV10-3, the J call TRBJ1-1; D is unresolved. The V end was cut by 5 bases, the J end by 6 bases, with 13 bases between. The CDR3 loop spans 13 amino acids. Germline loops: CDR1 ENHRY, CDR2 SYGVKD.

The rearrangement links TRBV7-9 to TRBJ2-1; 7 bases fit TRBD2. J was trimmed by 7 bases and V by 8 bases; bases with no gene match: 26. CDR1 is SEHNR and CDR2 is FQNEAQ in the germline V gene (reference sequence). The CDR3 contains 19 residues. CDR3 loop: CASGTFTQPGGGRQNEQFF. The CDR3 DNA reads TGTGCCAGCGGCACCTTTACCCAACCTGGGGGGGGAAGGCAAAATGAGCAGTTCTTC.

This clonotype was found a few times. This CDR3 reads CAISETGVSEKLFF. As DNA, the CDR3 is TGTGCCATCAGTGAGACAGGGGTCTCGGAAAAACTGTTTTTT. V usage is TRBV10-3 and J usage is TRBJ1-4; 7 bases map to TRBD1. The junction had 5 bases not matched to a gene; V was cut back by 2 bases and J by 8 bases. This CDR3 region has 14 residues. Germline lookup yields CDR1 ENHRY and CDR2 SYGVKD.

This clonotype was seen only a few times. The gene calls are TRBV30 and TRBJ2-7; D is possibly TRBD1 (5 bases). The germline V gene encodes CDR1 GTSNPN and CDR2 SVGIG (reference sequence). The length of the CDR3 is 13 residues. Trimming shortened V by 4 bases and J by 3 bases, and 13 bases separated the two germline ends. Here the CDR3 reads CAWTPDTFYEQYF. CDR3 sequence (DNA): TGTGCCTGGACCCCGGACACTTTCTACGAGCAGTACTTC.

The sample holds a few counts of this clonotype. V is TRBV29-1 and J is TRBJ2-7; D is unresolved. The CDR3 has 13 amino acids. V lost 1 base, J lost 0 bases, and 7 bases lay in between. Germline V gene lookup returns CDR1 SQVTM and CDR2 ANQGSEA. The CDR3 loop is CSVEGFSSYEQYF. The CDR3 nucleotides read TGCAGCGTTGAAGGGTTCAGCTCCTACGAGCAGTACTTC.

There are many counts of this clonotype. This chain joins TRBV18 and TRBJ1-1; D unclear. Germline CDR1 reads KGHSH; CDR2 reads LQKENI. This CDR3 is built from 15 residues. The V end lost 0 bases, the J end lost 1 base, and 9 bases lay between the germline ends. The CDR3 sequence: CASSPPGSWNTEAFF. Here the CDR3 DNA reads TGTGCCAGCTCACCACCGGGTTCGTGGAACACTGAAGCTTTCTTT.

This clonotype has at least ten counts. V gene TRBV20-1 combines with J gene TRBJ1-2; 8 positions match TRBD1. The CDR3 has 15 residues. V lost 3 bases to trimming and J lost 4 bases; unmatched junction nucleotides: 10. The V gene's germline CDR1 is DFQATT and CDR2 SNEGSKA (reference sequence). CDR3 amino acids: CSASSSRGLLYGYTF. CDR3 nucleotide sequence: TGCAGTGCTAGCAGCTCCAGGGGGCTGCTCTATGGCTACACCTTC.

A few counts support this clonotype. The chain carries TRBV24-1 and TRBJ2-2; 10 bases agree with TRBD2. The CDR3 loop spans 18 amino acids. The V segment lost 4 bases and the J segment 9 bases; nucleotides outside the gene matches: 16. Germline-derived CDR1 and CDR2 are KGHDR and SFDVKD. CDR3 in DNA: TGTGCCACCAGTGAAAAGTCAACTTGGACTAGCGGTCCCCGGGAGCTGTTTTTT. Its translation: CATSEKSTWTSGPRELFF.

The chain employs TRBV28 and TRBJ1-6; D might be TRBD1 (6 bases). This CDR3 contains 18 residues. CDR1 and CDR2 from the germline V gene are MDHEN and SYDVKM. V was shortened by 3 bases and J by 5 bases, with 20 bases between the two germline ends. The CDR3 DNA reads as TGTGCCAGCAGTTTTTGGACTACAGGGAATAGGAATAATTCACCCCTCCACTTT. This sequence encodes CASSFWTTGNRNNSPLHF. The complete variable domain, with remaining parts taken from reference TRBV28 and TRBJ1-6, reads DVKVTQSSRYLVKRTGEKVFLECVQDMDHENMFWYRQDPGLGLRLIYFSYDVKMKEKGDIPEGYSVSREKKERFSLILESASTNQTSMYLCASSFWTTGNRNNSPLHFGNGTRLTVT.